These 15 T cell receptor beta chains share one sample of origin, sequenced in a study of blood T cell repertoires in COVID-19. Sequenced by immunoSEQ multiplex PCR; TCRdb stores in-frame clones only, minus some. This sample has about 220,000 clones, with roughly 84% found just once. Sequencing was done on a sample of peripheral blood. The source is a man aged 40-50 years with active or convalescent COVID-19.

The chain combines TRBV28 with TRBJ1-5; D may be TRBD1 (6 bases). The V and J ends lost 6 bases and 3 bases respectively, with 12 bases between them. CDR1 and CDR2 from the germline V gene are MDHEN and SYDVKM. CDR3 length: 14 residues. The CDR3 region is CASSPPGVNQPQHF. The CDR3 DNA is TGTGCCAGCAGCCCCCCAGGGGTCAATCAGCCCCAGCATTTT.

The chain combines TRBV4-1 with TRBJ2-7; the D gene is possibly TRBD1 (7 bases). The CDR3 is made up of 14 amino acids. V was shortened by 6 bases and J by 3 bases, with 15 bases between the two germline ends. Germline loops: CDR1 MGHRA, CDR2 YSYEKL. The CDR3 spells CASSLGQGGYEQYF. The DNA for the CDR3 is TGCGCCAGCAGTTTAGGGCAGGGGGGCTACGAGCAGTACTTC.

The V call is TRBV7-3, the J call TRBJ1-5; 10 nucleotides match TRBD1. The CDR3 runs 13 residues. The V segment lost 5 bases and the J segment 10 bases; nucleotides outside the gene matches: 5. Per the germline V gene, CDR1 is SGHTA and CDR2 is FQGTGA. CDR3 in DNA: TGTGCCAGCAGCCGGGACAGGGGTGAACCCCAGCATTTT. It specifies CASSRDRGEPQHF.

J is TRBJ2-2 and V is TRBV11-3; the match to TRBD2 covers 14 bases. V was pared by 11 bases and J by 6 bases, with 14 bases of the junction left unmatched. The CDR3 totals 17 residues. Germline-derived CDR1 and CDR2 are SGHNT and YENEEA. The CDR3 reads CAASPSEGLAGAGELFF. The CDR3 nucleotides read TGTGCCGCCTCCCCCTCGGAGGGACTAGCGGGAGCCGGGGAGCTGTTTTTT.

The rearrangement links TRBV19 to TRBJ2-7; D remains ambiguous. The ends were cut back, 3 bases at V and 0 bases at J, with 12 bases in the middle. Germline CDR1 is LNHDA and CDR2 is SQIVND (reference sequence). This CDR3 region has 15 residues. Here the CDR3 reads CASSMFDHSSYEQYF. The CDR3, as DNA: TGTGCCAGTAGTATGTTCGACCACAGCTCCTACGAGCAGTACTTC.

The V gene is TRBV2, the J gene TRBJ1-5; unclear D gene. The CDR3 has 14 residues. The V end was cut by 4 bases, the J end by 3 bases, with 10 bases between. The germline V gene encodes CDR1 SNHLY and CDR2 FYNNEI. CDR3 sequence (DNA): TGTGCCAGCAGTGCTTTCGGGGTCAATCAGCCCCAGCATTTT. This gives the protein CASSAFGVNQPQHF.

The chain uses TRBV6-6 and TRBJ1-2; 7 nucleotides match TRBD1. With 2 bases clipped from V and 2 bases from J, the junction kept 2 bases outside the gene matches. The CDR3 is made up of 14 amino acids. Germline CDR1 MNHNY, CDR2 SVGAGI (reference sequence). CDR3 amino acids: CASSYGGGNYGYTF. In nucleotides, the CDR3 is TGTGCCAGCAGTTACGGAGGGGGCAACTATGGCTACACCTTC.

V gene TRBV6-5 combines with J gene TRBJ1-2, with a possible D match to TRBD1 (5 bases). The germline gives CDR1 MNHEY, CDR2 SVGAGI. Trimming shortened V by 8 bases and J by 4 bases, and 20 bases separated the two germline ends. CDR3 length: 15 residues. The CDR3 sequence: CASRIWGGEGYGYTF. In DNA form, the CDR3 reads TGTGCCAGCCGTATCTGGGGGGGGGAGGGCTATGGCTACACCTTC.

This chain links TRBV12-3 or TRBV12-4 with TRBJ2-7, with D possibly being TRBD2 (6 bases). Trimming stripped 4 bases from V and 6 bases from J, with 13 bases between. There are 13 residues in the CDR3. As DNA, the CDR3 is TGTGCCAGCAGTTGGGGACGGGGACTCGAGCAGTACTTC. It specifies CASSWGRGLEQYF.

The CDR3: CASRGTSTYEQYF. CDR3 nucleotide sequence: TGTGCCAGCAGGGGGACTTCTACTTACGAGCAGTACTTC. This rearrangement joins TRBV25-1 to TRBJ2-7; possibly TRBD2 for D (6 bases). This CDR3 region has 13 residues. Germline loops: CDR1 MGHDK, CDR2 SYGVNS. The germline V and J ends were trimmed by 6 bases and 4 bases, with 13 bases remaining between them.

The chain uses TRBV5-1 and TRBJ2-1; D possibly corresponds to TRBD1 (6 bases). Trimming cost V 4 bases and J 6 bases, with 11 bases left between them. CDR3 length: 13 residues. CDR1 and CDR2 from the germline V gene are SGHRS and YFSETQ. The CDR3 reads CASSIGQSNEQFF. The CDR3 coding sequence is TGCGCCAGCAGCATTGGACAGAGCAATGAGCAGTTCTTC.

The CDR3 here is CASSFMNSPLHF. CDR3 sequence (DNA): TGTGCCAGCAGTTTTATGAATTCACCCCTCCACTTT. The chain combines TRBV27 with TRBJ1-6, with D unresolved. V was cut by 3 bases and J by 7 bases, with 4 bases left in between. The germline V gene has CDR1 MNHEY and CDR2 SMNVEV (reference sequence). This CDR3 has 12 residues.

This clone was detected only once. The genes are TRBV5-1 and TRBJ1-1, with D uncertain. V lost 1 base to trimming and J lost 0 bases, with 7 bases between them. Germline V gene sequence: CDR1 SGHRS, CDR2 YFSETQ. The CDR3 has 14 residues. The CDR3: CASSLSGMNTEAFF. The CDR3 bases are TGCGCCAGCAGCTTGTCAGGTATGAACACTGAAGCTTTCTTT.

The genes are TRBV30 and TRBJ1-5, with TRBD1 matching 7 bases. With 0 bases clipped from V and 6 bases from J, the junction kept 8 bases outside the gene matches. CDR1 and CDR2 from the germline V gene are GTSNPN and SVGIG (reference sequence). The CDR3 has 15 amino acids. The CDR3 loop is CAWSVQDRLAQPQHF. The CDR3 DNA reads as TGTGCCTGGAGTGTACAGGACAGGTTGGCTCAGCCCCAGCATTTT.

The V and J genes are TRBV28 and TRBJ2-7, with 9 bases fitting TRBD2. The CDR3 consists of 15 residues. Germline V gene sequence: CDR1 MDHEN, CDR2 SYDVKM. The V gene end was trimmed by 6 bases and the J gene end by 10 bases; junction bases not matched to a gene: 16. DNA of the CDR3: TGTGCCAGCAGACCCCGACTAGCGGCAGCCCTGCGTCAGTACTTC. The encoded protein is CASRPRLAAALRQYF.